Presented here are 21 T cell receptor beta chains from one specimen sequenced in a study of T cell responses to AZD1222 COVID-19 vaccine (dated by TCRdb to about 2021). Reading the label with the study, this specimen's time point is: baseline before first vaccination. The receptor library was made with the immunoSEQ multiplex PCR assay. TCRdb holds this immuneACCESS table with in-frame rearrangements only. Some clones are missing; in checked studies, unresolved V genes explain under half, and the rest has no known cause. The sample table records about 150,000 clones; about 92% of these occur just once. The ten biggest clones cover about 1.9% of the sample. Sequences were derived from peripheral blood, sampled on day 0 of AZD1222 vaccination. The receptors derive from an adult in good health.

The CDR3 sequence is CASSQPHGGSLVDGYTF. The CDR3 DNA reads TGCGCCAGCAGCCAACCCCATGGGGGAAGCCTCGTAGACGGCTACACCTTC. The gene calls are TRBV4-1 and TRBJ1-2; D possibly corresponds to TRBD1 (5 bases). CDR1 and CDR2 (germline): MGHRA, YSYEKL. The CDR3 length is 17 residues. Between the trimmed V and J ends, which lost 2 bases and 8 bases, there was a span of 24 bases.

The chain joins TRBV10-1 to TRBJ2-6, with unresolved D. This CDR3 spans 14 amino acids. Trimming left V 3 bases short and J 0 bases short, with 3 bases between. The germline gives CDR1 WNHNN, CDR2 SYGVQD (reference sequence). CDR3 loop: CASSDSSGANVLTF. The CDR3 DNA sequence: TGCGCCAGCAGTGACAGCTCTGGGGCCAACGTCCTGACTTTC.

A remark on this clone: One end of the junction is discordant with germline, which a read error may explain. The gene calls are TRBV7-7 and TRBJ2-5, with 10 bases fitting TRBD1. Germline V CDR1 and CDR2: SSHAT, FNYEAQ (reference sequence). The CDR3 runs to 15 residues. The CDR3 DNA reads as TGTGCTAGCAGCTTAGGGACAGGGGATGGGCAGACCCAGTACTTC. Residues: CASSLGTGDGQTQYF. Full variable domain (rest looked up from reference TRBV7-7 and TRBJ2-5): GAGVSQSPRYKVTKRGQDVTLRCDPISSHATLYWYQQALGQGPEFLTYFNYEAQPDKSGLPSDRFSAERPEGSISTLTIQRTEQRDSAMYRCASSLGTGDGQTQYFGPGTRLLVL.

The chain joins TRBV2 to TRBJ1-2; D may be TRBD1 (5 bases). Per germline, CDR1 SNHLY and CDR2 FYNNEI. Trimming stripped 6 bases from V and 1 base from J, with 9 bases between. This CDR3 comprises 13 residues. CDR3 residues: CASSVDSNYGYTF. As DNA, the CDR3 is TGTGCCAGCAGCGTAGACAGTAACTATGGCTACACCTTC. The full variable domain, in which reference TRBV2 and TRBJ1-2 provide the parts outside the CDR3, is EPEVTQTPSHQVTQMGQEVILRCVPISNHLYFYWYRQILGQKVEFLVSFYNNEISEKSEIFDDQFSVERPDGSNFTLKIRSTKLEDSAMYFCASSVDSNYGYTFGSGTRLTVV.

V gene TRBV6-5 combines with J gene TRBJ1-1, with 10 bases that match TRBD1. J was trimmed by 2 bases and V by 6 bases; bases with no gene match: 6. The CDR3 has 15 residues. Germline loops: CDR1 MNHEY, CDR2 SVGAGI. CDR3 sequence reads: CASRGQGRTNTEAFF. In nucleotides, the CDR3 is TGTGCCAGCAGGGGACAGGGGCGCACTAACACTGAAGCTTTCTTT.

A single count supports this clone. The DNA for the CDR3 is TGTGCCAGCAGCCAAGAATTGCCTTTGCGGGGCGAGCAGTACTTC. It encodes CASSQELPLRGEQYF. The chain combines TRBV4-2 with TRBJ2-7; possibly TRBD2 for D (6 bases). Germline values: CDR1 LGHNA, CDR2 YNFKEQ. This CDR3 region has 15 residues. V lost 0 bases and J 6 bases, leaving 15 bases between the germline ends.

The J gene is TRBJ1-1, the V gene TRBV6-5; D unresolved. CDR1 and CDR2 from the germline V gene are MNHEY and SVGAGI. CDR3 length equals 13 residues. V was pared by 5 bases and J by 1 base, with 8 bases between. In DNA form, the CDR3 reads TGTGCCAGCAGTCTGGCACGGAACACTGAAGCTTTCTTT. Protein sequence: CASSLARNTEAFF.

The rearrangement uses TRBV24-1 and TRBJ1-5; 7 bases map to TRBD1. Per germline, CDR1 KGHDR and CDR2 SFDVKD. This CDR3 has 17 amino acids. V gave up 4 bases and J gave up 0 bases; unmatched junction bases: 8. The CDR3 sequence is CATSDSVEGASNQPQHF. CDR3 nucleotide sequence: TGTGCCACCAGTGACTCCGTGGAGGGGGCTAGCAATCAGCCCCAGCATTTT.

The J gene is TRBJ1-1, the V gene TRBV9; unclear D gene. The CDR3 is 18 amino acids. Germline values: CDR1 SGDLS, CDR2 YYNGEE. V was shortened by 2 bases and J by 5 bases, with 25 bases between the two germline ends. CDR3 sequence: CASSVTFDPHAGGTEAFF. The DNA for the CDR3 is TGTGCCAGCAGCGTTACGTTCGATCCCCACGCTGGTGGTACTGAAGCTTTCTTT.

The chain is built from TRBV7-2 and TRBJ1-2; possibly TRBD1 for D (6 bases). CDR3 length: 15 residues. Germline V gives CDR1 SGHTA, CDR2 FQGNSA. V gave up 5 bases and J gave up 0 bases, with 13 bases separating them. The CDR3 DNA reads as TGTGCCAGCAGCGGCTACAGGGAGGCTAACTATGGCTACACCTTC. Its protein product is CASSGYREANYGYTF.

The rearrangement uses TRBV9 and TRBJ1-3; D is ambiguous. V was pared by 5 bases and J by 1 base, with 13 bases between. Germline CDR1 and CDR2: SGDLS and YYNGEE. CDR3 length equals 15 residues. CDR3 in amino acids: CASRALGDSGNTIYF. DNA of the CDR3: TGTGCCAGCAGAGCACTCGGGGATTCTGGAAACACCATATATTTT.

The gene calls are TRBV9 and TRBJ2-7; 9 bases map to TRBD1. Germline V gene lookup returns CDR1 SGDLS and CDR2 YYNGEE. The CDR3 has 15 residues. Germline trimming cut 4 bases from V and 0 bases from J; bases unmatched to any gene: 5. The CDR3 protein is CASSSGTGPSYEQYF. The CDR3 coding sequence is TGTGCCAGCAGCTCCGGGACAGGGCCCTCCTACGAGCAGTACTTC.

The CDR3 nucleotides are TGTGCCAGCAGCTACCTCTACAGGGGCTCTGGAAACACCATATATTTT. Its translation is CASSYLYRGSGNTIYF. The chain uses TRBV11-2 and TRBJ1-3; 7 bases map to TRBD1. V gave up 4 bases and J gave up 0 bases; unmatched junction bases: 6. The CDR3 extends over 16 amino acids. In germline, CDR1 is SGHAT, CDR2 FQNNGV.

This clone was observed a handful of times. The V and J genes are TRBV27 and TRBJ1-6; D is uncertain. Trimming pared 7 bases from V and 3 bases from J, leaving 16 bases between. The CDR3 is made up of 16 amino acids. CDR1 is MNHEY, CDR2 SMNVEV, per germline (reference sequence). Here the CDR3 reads CASIGTASGYNSPLHF. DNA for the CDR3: TGTGCCAGCATAGGAACGGCGAGCGGCTATAATTCACCCCTCCACTTT.

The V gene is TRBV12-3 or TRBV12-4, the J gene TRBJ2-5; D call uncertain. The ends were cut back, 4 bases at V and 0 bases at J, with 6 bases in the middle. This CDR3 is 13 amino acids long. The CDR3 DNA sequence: TGTGCCAGCAGTTCATCGTACCAAGAGACCCAGTACTTC. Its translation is CASSSSYQETQYF.

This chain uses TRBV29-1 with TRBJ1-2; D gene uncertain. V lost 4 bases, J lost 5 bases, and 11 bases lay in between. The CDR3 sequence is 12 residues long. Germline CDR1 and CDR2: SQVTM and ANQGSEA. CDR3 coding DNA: TGCAGCGTTGTTTGGCAGGCTTATGGCTACACCTTC. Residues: CSVVWQAYGYTF.

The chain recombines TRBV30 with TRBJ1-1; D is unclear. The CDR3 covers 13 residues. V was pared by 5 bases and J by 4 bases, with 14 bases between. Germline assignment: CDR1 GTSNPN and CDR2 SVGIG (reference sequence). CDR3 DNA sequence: TGTGCCTGGGGGCTCCGGACCTCCACTGAAGCTTTCTTT. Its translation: CAWGLRTSTEAFF.

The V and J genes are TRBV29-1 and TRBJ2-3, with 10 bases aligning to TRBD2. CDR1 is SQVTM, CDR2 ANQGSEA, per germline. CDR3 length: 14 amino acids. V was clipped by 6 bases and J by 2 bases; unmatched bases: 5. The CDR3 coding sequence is TGCAGCGTGGTACTAGCGGGGAACACAGATACGCAGTATTTT. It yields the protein CSVVLAGNTDTQYF.

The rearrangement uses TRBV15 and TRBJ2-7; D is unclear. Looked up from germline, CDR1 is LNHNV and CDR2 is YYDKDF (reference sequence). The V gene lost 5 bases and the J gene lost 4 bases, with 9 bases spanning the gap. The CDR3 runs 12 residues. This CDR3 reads CATSGRTYEQYF. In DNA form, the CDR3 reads TGTGCCACCAGCGGTCGAACTTACGAGCAGTACTTC.

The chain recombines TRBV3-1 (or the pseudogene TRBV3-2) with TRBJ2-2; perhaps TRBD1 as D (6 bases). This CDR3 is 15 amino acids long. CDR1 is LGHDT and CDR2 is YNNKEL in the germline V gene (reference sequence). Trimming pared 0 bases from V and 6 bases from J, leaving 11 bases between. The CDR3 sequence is CASSQDDEGAGELFF. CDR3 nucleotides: TGTGCCAGCAGCCAAGACGACGAGGGGGCCGGGGAGCTGTTTTTT.

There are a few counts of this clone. CDR3 residues: CASSVAGPMGQYF. CDR3 coding DNA: TGTGCCAGCAGTGTGGCGGGACCTATGGGGCAGTACTTC. V usage is TRBV2 and J usage is TRBJ2-7; tentative D call: TRBD2 (6 bases). Germline V gives CDR1 SNHLY, CDR2 FYNNEI. Trimming took 4 bases from V and 9 from J, leaving 16 bases between them. The CDR3 covers 13 residues.